Listed below are T cell receptor beta chains from one sample, sequenced in a study of blood T cell repertoires in COVID-19. Method: immunoSEQ multiplex PCR; TCRdb's copy keeps in-frame clones and lacks some. The sample contains around 60,000 clones, around 89% of which appear only once. The material sequenced was peripheral blood. The receptor source for this set is a man aged 60 to 69 with active COVID-19. CDR3s leave out the opening cysteine and the closing phenylalanine or tryptophan. D genes are given only for firm matches.

TRBJ2-2	.	TRBV5-1	ASSLGRTVSTGELF
TRBJ1-3	.	TRBV7-8	ASSGGTGRFAGNTIY
TRBJ2-5	TRBD2	TRBV10-3	AISEGLAGVPGTQY
TRBJ2-5	.	TRBV7-7	ASSLGGPQETQY
TRBJ2-5	.	TRBV5-4	ASSLGGRNQETQY
TRBJ1-5	TRBD1	TRBV18	ASSSDRAVRQPQH
TRBJ2-3	.	TRBV19	ASNGGLGDTQY
TRBJ2-2	.	TRBV2	ASSPSRANTGELF
TRBJ1-3	.	TRBV28	ASSLGGGGNTIY
TRBJ2-5	.	TRBV4-1	ASSLTTGWETQY
TRBJ2-7	TRBD2	TRBV7-9	ASSLVGSGRAYEQY
TRBJ1-1	.	TRBV18	ASSPGGNTEAF
TRBJ2-7	TRBD1	TRBV5-1	ASSPGQGSYEQY
TRBJ1-1	TRBD1	TRBV5-1	ASSLVRGTVTSNTEAF
TRBJ1-2	.	TRBV12-3/TRBV12-4	ASRGQGHYGYT
TRBJ1-1	.	TRBV3-1/TRBV3-2	ASSQEGREAF
TRBJ2-7	.	TRBV7-2	ASSFIGWSYEQY
TRBJ1-5	.	TRBV27	ASSSGQGGNQPQH
TRBJ1-5	TRBD1	TRBV7-8	ASSSSMGQGSVLPQH
TRBJ2-5	.	TRBV7-9	ASSSPPVETQY
TRBJ1-1	.	TRBV9	ASSLQTGGQGEAF
TRBJ2-1	TRBD2	TRBV6-4	ASSDGWGGEQF
TRBJ1-2	TRBD1	TRBV27	ASSASGQGYGYT
TRBJ1-5	.	TRBV7-9	ASSLGQKNQPQH
TRBJ2-7	.	TRBV28	ASSLRGYEQY
TRBJ2-2	.	TRBV27	ASSLPLTGNTGELF
TRBJ1-1	TRBD1	TRBV19	ASTTGGKSAF
TRBJ2-7	TRBD1	TRBV27	ASSPRTGYYEQY
TRBJ1-1	TRBD1	TRBV7-8	ASSLPQGVAEAF